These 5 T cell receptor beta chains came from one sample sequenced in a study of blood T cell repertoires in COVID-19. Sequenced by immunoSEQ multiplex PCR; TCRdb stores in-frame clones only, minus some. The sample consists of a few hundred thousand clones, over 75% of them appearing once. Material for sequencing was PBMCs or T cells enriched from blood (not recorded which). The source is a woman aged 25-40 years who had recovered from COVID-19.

CDR3 sequence (DNA): TGTGCCACCCAGGGGGCTAGCAATCAGCCCCAGCATTTT. Its protein is CATQGASNQPQHF. The J gene is TRBJ1-5, the V gene TRBV7-3; 8 bases fit TRBD1. The germline gives CDR1 SGHTA, CDR2 FQGTGA. With V trimmed by 10 bases and J by 0 bases, 2 bases remained unmatched. The CDR3 covers 13 residues.

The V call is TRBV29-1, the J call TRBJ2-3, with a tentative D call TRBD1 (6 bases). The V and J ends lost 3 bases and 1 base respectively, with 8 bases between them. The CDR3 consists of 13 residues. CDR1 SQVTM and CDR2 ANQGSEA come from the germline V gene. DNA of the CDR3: TGCAGCGTTGACCGACAGGGCACAGATACGCAGTATTTT. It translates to CSVDRQGTDTQYF.

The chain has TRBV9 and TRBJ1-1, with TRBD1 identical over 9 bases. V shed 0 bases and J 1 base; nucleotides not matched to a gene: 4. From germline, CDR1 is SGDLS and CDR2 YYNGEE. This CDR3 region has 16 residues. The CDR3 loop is CASSVEDRGGNTEAFF. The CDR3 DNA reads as TGTGCCAGCAGCGTAGAGGACAGGGGAGGGAACACTGAAGCTTTCTTT.

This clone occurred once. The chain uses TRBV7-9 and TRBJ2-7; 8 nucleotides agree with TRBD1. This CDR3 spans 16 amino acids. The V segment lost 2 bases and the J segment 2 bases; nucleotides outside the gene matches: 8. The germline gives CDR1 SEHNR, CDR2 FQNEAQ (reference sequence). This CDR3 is CASSLPDRVSPYEQYF. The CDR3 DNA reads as TGTGCCAGCAGCTTACCGGACAGGGTGAGTCCCTACGAGCAGTACTTC.

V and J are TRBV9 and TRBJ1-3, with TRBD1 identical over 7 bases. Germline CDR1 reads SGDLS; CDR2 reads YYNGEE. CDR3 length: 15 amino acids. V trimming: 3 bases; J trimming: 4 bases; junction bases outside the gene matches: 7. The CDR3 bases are TGTGCCAGCAGCGCCCACCCGGGACAGGGAAACACCATATATTTT. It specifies CASSAHPGQGNTIYF.